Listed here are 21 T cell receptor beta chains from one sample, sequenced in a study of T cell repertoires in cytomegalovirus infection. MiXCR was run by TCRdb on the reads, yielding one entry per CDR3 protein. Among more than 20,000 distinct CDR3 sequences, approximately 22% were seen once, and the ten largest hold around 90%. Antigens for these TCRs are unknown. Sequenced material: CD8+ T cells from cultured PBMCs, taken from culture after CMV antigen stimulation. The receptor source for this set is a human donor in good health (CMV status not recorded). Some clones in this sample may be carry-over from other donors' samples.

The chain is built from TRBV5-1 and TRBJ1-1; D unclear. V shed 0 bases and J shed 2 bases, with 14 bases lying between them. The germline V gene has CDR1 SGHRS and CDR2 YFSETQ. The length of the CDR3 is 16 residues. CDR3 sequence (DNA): TGCGCCAGCAGCTTGGAGGGCCCAGGTCTAAACACTGAAGCTTTCTTT. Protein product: CASSLEGPGLNTEAFF.

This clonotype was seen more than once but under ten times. CDR3 in amino acids: CASSLELGQGVDYEQYF. The DNA of the CDR3 is TGTGCCAGCAGCTTAGAGTTGGGACAGGGGGTGGACTACGAGCAGTACTTC. The chain has TRBV7-6 and TRBJ2-7; TRBD1 matches at 11 bases. The CDR3 totals 17 residues. The germline gives CDR1 SGHVS, CDR2 FNYEAQ. J gave up 3 bases and V 1 base, and 8 bases lay outside the gene matches.

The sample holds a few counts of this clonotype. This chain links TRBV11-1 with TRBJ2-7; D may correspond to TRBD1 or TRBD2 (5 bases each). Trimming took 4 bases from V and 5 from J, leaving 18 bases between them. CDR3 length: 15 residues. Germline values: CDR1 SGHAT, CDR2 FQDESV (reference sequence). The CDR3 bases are TGTGCCAGCAGCTCACCGGGACGTAGTGGCGACGAGCAGTACTTC. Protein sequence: CASSSPGRSGDEQYF.

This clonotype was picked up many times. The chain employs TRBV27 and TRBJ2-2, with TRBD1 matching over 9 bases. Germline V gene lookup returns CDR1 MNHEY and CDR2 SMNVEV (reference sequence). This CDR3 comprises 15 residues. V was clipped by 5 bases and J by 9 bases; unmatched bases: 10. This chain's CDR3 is CASSILGQGDWELFF. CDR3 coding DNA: TGTGCCAGCAGTATCCTGGGACAGGGAGATTGGGAGCTGTTTTTT.

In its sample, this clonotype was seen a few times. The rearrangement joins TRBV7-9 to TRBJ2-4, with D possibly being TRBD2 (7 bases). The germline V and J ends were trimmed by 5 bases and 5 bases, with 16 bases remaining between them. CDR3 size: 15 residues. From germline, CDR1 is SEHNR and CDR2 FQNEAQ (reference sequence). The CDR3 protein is CASSQAGGRENIQYF. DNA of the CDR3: TGTGCCAGCAGCCAAGCCGGGGGGCGGGAAAACATTCAGTACTTC.

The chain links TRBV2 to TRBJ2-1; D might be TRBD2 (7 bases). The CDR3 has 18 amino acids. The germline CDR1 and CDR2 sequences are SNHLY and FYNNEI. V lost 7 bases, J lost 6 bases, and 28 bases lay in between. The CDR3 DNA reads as TGTGCCAGCATAGGAAGACGACTAGCCACGGAGGGGGGCAATGAGCAGTTCTTC. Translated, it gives CASIGRRLATEGGNEQFF. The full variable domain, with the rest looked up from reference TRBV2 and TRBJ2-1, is EPEVTQTPSHQVTQMGQEVILRCVPISNHLYFYWYRQILGQKVEFLVSFYNNEISEKSEIFDDQFSVERPDGSNFTLKIRSTKLEDSAMYFCASIGRRLATEGGNEQFFGPGTRLTVL.

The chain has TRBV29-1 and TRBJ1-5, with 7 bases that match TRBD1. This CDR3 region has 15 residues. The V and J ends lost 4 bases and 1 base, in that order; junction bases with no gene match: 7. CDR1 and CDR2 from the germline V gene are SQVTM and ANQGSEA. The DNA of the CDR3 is TGCAGCGTTGTAACCCAGGGGGGGAGCAATCAGCCCCAGCATTTT. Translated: CSVVTQGGSNQPQHF.

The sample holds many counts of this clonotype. CDR3 sequence: CSARPQRQGQNQPQHF. The CDR3 region has the DNA TGCAGTGCTAGACCCCAGAGACAGGGGCAGAATCAGCCCCAGCATTTT. The chain carries TRBV20-1 and TRBJ1-5; 8 bases agree with TRBD1. The V segment lost 2 bases and the J segment 4 bases; nucleotides outside the gene matches: 10. This CDR3 comprises 16 residues. Germline-derived CDR1 and CDR2 are DFQATT and SNEGSKA (reference sequence).

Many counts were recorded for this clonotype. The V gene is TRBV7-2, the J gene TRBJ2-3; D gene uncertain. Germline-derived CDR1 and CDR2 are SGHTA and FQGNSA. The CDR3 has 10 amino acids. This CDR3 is CVHVTDTQYF. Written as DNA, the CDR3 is TGTGTACATGTCACAGATACGCAGTATTTT.

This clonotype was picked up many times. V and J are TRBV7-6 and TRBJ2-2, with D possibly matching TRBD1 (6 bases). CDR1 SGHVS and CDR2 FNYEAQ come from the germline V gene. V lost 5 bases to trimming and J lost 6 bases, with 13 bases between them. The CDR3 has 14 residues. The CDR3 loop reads CASSHQQGAGELFF. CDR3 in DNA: TGTGCCAGCAGCCACCAACAGGGCGCCGGGGAGCTGTTTTTT. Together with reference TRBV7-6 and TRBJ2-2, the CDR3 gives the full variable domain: GAGVSQSPRYKVTKRGQDVALRCDPISGHVSLYWYRQALGQGPEFLTYFNYEAQQDKSGLPNDRFSAERPEGSISTLTIQRTEQRDSAMYRCASSHQQGAGELFFGEGSRLTVL.

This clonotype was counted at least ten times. The CDR3 loop is CASSPGWRLAGVNQVPEQFF. DNA of the CDR3: TGTGCCAGCAGCCCCGGTTGGAGGCTAGCGGGGGTCAACCAGGTTCCTGAGCAGTTCTTC. J is TRBJ2-1 and V is TRBV7-6; TRBD2 matches 10 bases. V shed 5 bases and J 9 bases; nucleotides not matched to a gene: 25. This CDR3 has 20 amino acids. Germline values: CDR1 SGHVS, CDR2 FNYEAQ. Together with reference TRBV7-6 and TRBJ2-1, the CDR3 gives the full variable domain: GAGVSQSPRYKVTKRGQDVALRCDPISGHVSLYWYRQALGQGPEFLTYFNYEAQQDKSGLPNDRFSAERPEGSISTLTIQRTEQRDSAMYRCASSPGWRLAGVNQVPEQFFGPGTRLTVL.

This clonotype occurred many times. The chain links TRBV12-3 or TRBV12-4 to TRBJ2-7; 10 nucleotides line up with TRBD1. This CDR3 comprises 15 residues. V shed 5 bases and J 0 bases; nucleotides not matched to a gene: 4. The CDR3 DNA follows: TGTGCCAGCAGTGGGGACAGGGGCTTCTCCTACGAGCAGTACTTC. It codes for CASSGDRGFSYEQYF.

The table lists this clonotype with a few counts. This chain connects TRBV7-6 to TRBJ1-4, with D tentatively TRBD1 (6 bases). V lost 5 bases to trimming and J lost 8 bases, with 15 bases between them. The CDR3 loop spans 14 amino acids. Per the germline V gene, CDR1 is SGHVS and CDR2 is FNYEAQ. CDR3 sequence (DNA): TGTGCCAGCAGCAGAGGGGAGGGGGGGGAAAAACTGTTTTTT. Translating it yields CASSRGEGGEKLFF.

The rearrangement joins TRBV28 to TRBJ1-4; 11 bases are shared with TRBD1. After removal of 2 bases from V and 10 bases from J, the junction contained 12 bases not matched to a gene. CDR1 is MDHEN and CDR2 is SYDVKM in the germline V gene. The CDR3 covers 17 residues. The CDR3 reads CASSLPSPGQGVRKLFF. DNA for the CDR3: TGTGCCAGCAGTTTACCCTCGCCGGGACAGGGGGTTCGAAAACTGTTTTTT.

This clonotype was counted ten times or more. CDR3 coding DNA: TGTGCCAGCAGCTACGCCCCAGGGACAGGGGTAGGCTACGAGCAGTACTTC. Translated, it gives CASSYAPGTGVGYEQYF. This rearrangement joins TRBV7-2 to TRBJ2-7; 10 bases are a match to TRBD1. V was clipped by 4 bases and J by 3 bases; unmatched bases: 12. CDR1 and CDR2 from the germline V gene are SGHTA and FQGNSA. This CDR3 is 17 amino acids long. The entire variable domain, with the rest obtained from reference TRBV7-2 and TRBJ2-7, is as follows: GAGVSQSPSNKVTEKGKDVELRCDPISGHTALYWYRQSLGQGLEFLIYFQGNSAPDKSGLPSDRFSAERTGGSVSTLTIQRTQQEDSAVYLCASSYAPGTGVGYEQYFGPGTRLTVT.

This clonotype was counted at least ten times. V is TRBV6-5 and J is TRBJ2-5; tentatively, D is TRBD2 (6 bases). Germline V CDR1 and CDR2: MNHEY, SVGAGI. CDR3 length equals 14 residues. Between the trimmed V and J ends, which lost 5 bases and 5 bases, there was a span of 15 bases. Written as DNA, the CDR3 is TGTGCCAGCAGTACGGCGCTAGCGTACGAGACCCAGTACTTC. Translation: CASSTALAYETQYF.

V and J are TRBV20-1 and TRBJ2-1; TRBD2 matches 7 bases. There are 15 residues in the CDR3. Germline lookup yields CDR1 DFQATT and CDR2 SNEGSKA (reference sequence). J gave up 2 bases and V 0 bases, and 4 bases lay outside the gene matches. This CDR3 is CSARERGVPYNEQFF. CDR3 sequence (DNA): TGCAGTGCTAGAGAACGGGGGGTTCCCTACAATGAGCAGTTCTTC.

The CDR3 bases are TGTGCCAGCAGCCAAGAAGAGGGAGGATCCTACGAGCAGTACTTC. It translates to CASSQEEGGSYEQYF. This rearrangement joins TRBV4-2 to TRBJ2-7; D perhaps matches TRBD2 (6 bases). Germline V gene sequence: CDR1 LGHNA, CDR2 YNFKEQ. The CDR3 loop spans 15 amino acids. The V and J ends lost 0 bases and 1 base respectively, with 10 bases between them.

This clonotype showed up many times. The CDR3 DNA is TGTGCCAGCAGACCGGGACGCCTACAACAAGAGACCCAGTACTTC. It yields the protein CASRPGRLQQETQYF. The V and J genes are TRBV28 and TRBJ2-5; D is perhaps TRBD1 or TRBD2 (5 bases each). The CDR3 runs 15 residues. The germline V gene has CDR1 MDHEN and CDR2 SYDVKM. V lost 6 bases to trimming and J lost 2 bases, with 16 bases between them.

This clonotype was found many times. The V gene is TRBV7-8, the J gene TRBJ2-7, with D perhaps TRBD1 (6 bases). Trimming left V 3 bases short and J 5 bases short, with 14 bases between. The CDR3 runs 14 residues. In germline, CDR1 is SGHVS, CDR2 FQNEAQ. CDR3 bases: TGTGCCAGCAGCTTCGACAGGCCCGGGGACGAGCAGTACTTC. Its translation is CASSFDRPGDEQYF.

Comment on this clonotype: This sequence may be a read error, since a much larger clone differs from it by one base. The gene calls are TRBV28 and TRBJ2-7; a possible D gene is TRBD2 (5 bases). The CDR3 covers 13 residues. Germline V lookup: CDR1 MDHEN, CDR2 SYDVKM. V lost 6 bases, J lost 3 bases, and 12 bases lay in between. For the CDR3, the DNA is TGTGCCAGCAGGGGGTTCGGGAACTACGAGCAGTACTTC. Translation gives CASRGFGNYEQYF.